This T cell receptor (beta chain) comes out of a study of Graves' ophthalmopathy and Graves' hyperthyroidism. Trimming cost V 5 bases and J 2 bases, with 10 bases left between them. The CDR3 has 12 amino acids. Germline CDR1 SQVTM, CDR2 ANQGSEA. The authors amplified TCR beta CDR3 regions, and they did so from RNA transcripts for repertoire sequencing. An opening RT-PCR round employed HTBI primers and preceded a second-round multiplex PCR. TCRdb called the multiplex PCR reads again in MiXCR, with one record for every CDR3 protein. The sample records about 590,000 distinct CDR3 sequences, about 40% being singletons. This clonotype was seen repeatedly, ten times or more. Its cognate antigen is unknown. Study conclusions and caveats: The model's prediction of ophthalmopathy progression had 70.59% sensitivity and around 72% specificity. Thyroid clonotypes that were expanded above 0.001 frequency mostly also appeared in blood.

V gene TRBV29-1 combines with J gene TRBJ2-7, with D maybe TRBD1 (6 bases). The receptor comes from an adult man with Graves' hyperthyroidism. The sequenced sample was peripheral blood or thyroid tissue (not recorded which). The CDR3 protein is CSVKDSAYEQYF. CDR3 DNA: TGCAGCGTTAAGGACAGTGCCTACGAGCAGTACTTC.